The next 10 T cell receptor beta chains were all read from a single sample in a study of blood T cell repertoires in COVID-19. Sequencing was performed with immunoSEQ multiplex PCR; in TCRdb, only in-frame clones are kept and a portion is missing. Of 200,000 to 250,000 clones in the sample, 70% to 90% were seen once. The sequenced material came from PBMCs or T cells enriched from blood (not recorded which). These receptors all stem from a woman aged 45-65 years in a cohort exposed to, infected with or recovered from COVID-19 (not recorded which).

This chain joins TRBV18 and TRBJ2-7; the match to TRBD1 covers 7 bases. With V trimmed by 1 base and J by 4 bases, 1 base remained unmatched. CDR1 and CDR2 from the germline V gene are KGHSH and LQKENI. The CDR3 has 13 residues. This chain's CDR3 is CASSPQGAYEQYF. Written as DNA, the CDR3 is TGTGCCAGCTCACCACAGGGGGCATACGAGCAGTACTTC.

The V and J genes are TRBV7-2 and TRBJ1-2; 10 bases are shared with TRBD1. This CDR3 region has 16 residues. Germline V lookup: CDR1 SGHTA, CDR2 FQGNSA. The V segment lost 8 bases and the J segment 6 bases; nucleotides outside the gene matches: 15. CDR3 residues: CASWGSGTGDFHGYTF. The CDR3 DNA reads as TGTGCCAGCTGGGGGAGCGGGACAGGGGACTTCCATGGCTACACCTTC.

This chain joins TRBV7-2 and TRBJ2-3, with D tentatively TRBD1 (5 bases). CDR1 is SGHTA and CDR2 is FQGNSA in the germline V gene. The CDR3 extends over 14 amino acids. Trimming pared 1 base from V and 5 bases from J, leaving 10 bases between. The CDR3 reads CASSLEVGEDTQYF. Here the CDR3 DNA reads TGTGCCAGCAGCTTAGAAGTAGGGGAAGATACGCAGTATTTT.

This sequence joins TRBV5-4 and TRBJ2-1, with TRBD1 as a possible D gene (6 bases). Trimming stripped 4 bases from V and 5 bases from J, with 13 bases between. Germline CDR1 and CDR2: SGHNT and YYREEE (reference sequence). The CDR3 totals 14 residues. The CDR3 bases are TGTGCCAGCAGCGTCTCTACAGGGCACAATGAGCAGTTCTTC. This sequence encodes CASSVSTGHNEQFF.

V gene TRBV6-5 combines with J gene TRBJ2-7; 9 nucleotides align to TRBD1. This CDR3 has 16 amino acids. V dropped 0 bases and J dropped 5; count of bases not matched to a gene: 8. Germline V CDR1 and CDR2: MNHEY, SVGAGI. CDR3 amino acids: CASSYSPPGQGNEQYF. The CDR3, as DNA: TGTGCCAGCAGTTACTCCCCCCCGGGACAGGGTAACGAGCAGTACTTC.

V and J are TRBV2 and TRBJ2-5; D is unclear. With 7 bases removed from V and 2 bases from J, the gap between germline ends came to 14 bases. CDR1 SNHLY and CDR2 FYNNEI come from the germline V gene. This CDR3 contains 14 residues. The CDR3, as DNA: TGTGCCAGCAACTCCAGAGGCCTACAAGAGACCCAGTACTTC. Its translation is CASNSRGLQETQYF.

V gene TRBV4-1 combines with J gene TRBJ1-2; the D gene is possibly TRBD1 (5 bases). From germline, CDR1 is MGHRA and CDR2 YSYEKL. Trimming took off 6 bases at V and 2 bases at J, with 13 bases between the two ends. This CDR3 is 14 amino acids long. CDR3 sequence (DNA): TGCGCCAGCAGTCGTAAGACAGTAAACTATGGCTACACCTTC. Protein product: CASSRKTVNYGYTF.

V is TRBV6-6 and J is TRBJ1-6; weak D call: TRBD1 (5 bases). The V and J ends lost 5 bases and 6 bases respectively, with 11 bases between them. Germline-derived CDR1 and CDR2 are MNHNY and SVGAGI (reference sequence). This CDR3 has 14 amino acids. The CDR3 loop is CASSRGRVNSPLHF. CDR3 DNA: TGTGCCAGCAGTAGGGGTAGGGTTAATTCACCCCTCCACTTT.

The chain couples TRBV5-4 to TRBJ1-1; 8 positions match TRBD1. V lost 0 bases to trimming and J lost 7 bases; unmatched junction nucleotides: 11. CDR3 length: 16 residues. The germline CDR1 and CDR2 sequences are SGHNT and YYREEE (reference sequence). The CDR3: CASSLAGRGRENEAFF. CDR3 DNA: TGTGCCAGCAGCTTGGCCGGCAGGGGGCGCGAGAATGAAGCTTTCTTT.

The genes are TRBV15 and TRBJ1-3, with 10 bases lining up with TRBD1. V dropped 4 bases and J dropped 4; count of bases not matched to a gene: 7. Germline V gene data show CDR1 as LNHNV and CDR2 as YYDKDF (reference sequence). The CDR3 is 16 amino acids. CDR3 coding DNA: TGTGCCACCAGCAACCCCGACAGGGGGCTCGGAAACACCATATATTTT. As protein: CATSNPDRGLGNTIYF.